The entry below describes one T cell receptor beta chain. No cognate antigen has been identified for it. No qualities accompany the bases; no much larger clone lies one base away. The cohort was made up of 666 healthy bone marrow donors. Cohort members were all nominally healthy when sampled, although unrecorded immune exposures were likely present. The donor was CMV seropositive and belonged to the group of around 300 seropositive cohort members. A peripheral blood sample was collected from each donor, and TCR beta sequencing was performed on peripheral blood mononuclear cells. Genomic DNA extraction from the blood cell samples was performed with the Qiagen DNeasy Blood Extraction Kit. Library prep was done by the immunoSEQ multiplex PCR assay. A mixture of 60 forward primers for TCR Vbeta segments and 13 reverse primers for TCR Jbeta segments was used in the multiplex PCR. The CDR3 region of rearranged TCR beta genes was amplified from genomic DNA with a multiplex PCR assay. On the Illumina HiSeq System, the amplified TCR beta libraries were sequenced as 87-base-pair reads. On the study's bioinformatics: Across the 670 or so repertoires, a later analysis counted some 81 million unique TCR beta chains, 9.5 million to 12 million of which were shared by at least two donors. A nearest-neighbor algorithm error-corrected the raw reads and collapsed the reads into unique sequences, merging closely related sequences to remove PCR and sequencing errors. V, D and J gene segments were assigned by aligning CDR3 sequences to IMGT reference sequences. For a sequence to be retained, at least a six-nucleotide match to both a V gene segment and a J gene segment was required. Rearrangements were classified as productive when the CDR3 lacked stop codons and remained in frame with V and J, and all other rearrangements were classified as non-productive. Following IMGT convention, CDR3 was defined as the stretch from the second conserved V-encoded cysteine to the conserved J-encoded phenylalanine. The earlier analysis of roughly 590 of the donors excluded sequences that lacked an unambiguous match to a single V gene segment. In an earlier analysis of about 590 of the donors, a V segment was called functional when productive rearrangements were above 56.7%, and segregating when the standard deviation between donors exceeded 5%. To diagnose cytomegalovirus status from the catalog of TCR beta chain sequences, a statistical classification framework was built. A later analysis assigned V and J genes by comparing TCR nucleotide sequences with IMGT/GENE-DB human TR gene sequences. In a later analysis, CDR3 sequences and most-parsimonious VDJ recombination scenarios were assigned using the TCRdist pipeline. In a later analysis, each TCR beta chain was defined by its CDR3 amino acid sequence together with its V-gene family, and reads without a unique V-gene family were excluded. A later analysis removed 550 to 700 highly shared, low-generation-probability nucleotide sequences to deal with suspected cross-contamination and a sequencing artifact. In a later analysis, a clonal expansion index for each public chain was calculated from normalized within-repertoire ranks of inferred template counts. In a later analysis, generation probabilities were computed using a VDJ recombination model fitted to out-of-frame rearrangements, and the results were checked against IGoR. In a later analysis, TCR-TCR, TCR-HLA and TCR-CMV co-occurrence was scored with hypergeometric tests, and a repertoire-size bias correction was applied to TCR pairs. A later analysis estimated false discovery rates by permuting HLA or CMV assignments 20 times. In a later analysis, co-occurring TCRs were grouped using DBSCAN, and TCRdist sequence similarity was added for clustering within HLA-allele-positive subsets. Co-occurrence clustering excluded repertoires with fewer than 30,000 or more than 120,000 public chains, plus five with anomalous nucleotide sharing. The source is immuneACCESS, and TCRdb retained only in-frame sequences with V and J called. Part of the clones is not carried over; for the studies checked, unresolved V genes explain less than half of this, and the remainder is unexplained. V and J calls plus clone size are reproduced from that table; the DNA served to infer D and trimming. The sample table holds approximately 160,000 clones, of which 75% to 90% were seen once. The ten largest make up almost 7% of the sample.

This sample was taken from a study of cytomegalovirus exposure and HLA in healthy donors (dated by TCRdb to about 2017). At the level of the whole study: An earlier analysis of roughly 610 of the donors reported around 280 Gb of sequence data and 117 million unique TCR beta sequences obtained from roughly 180 million T cells. About 280 gigabases of sequencing data and about 92 million unique TCR sequences made up an early release that covered approximately 620 HLA-typed donors. Among the roughly 400 genotyped donors, more than 70% belonged to the genetic ancestry cluster associated with self-reported Caucasian donors. The aim of the study was to test whether cataloging public T cell receptors could identify signatures of past pathogen exposure. The T cell repertoires of some 700 subjects were profiled by immunosequencing and related to cytomegalovirus serostatus. A separate validation cohort of 100 to 150 different subjects was used in addition to the approximately 640-subject first cohort. To predict cytomegalovirus infection status, the study combined high-throughput TCR immunosequencing, statistical association of individual TCRs with disease status, and machine learning. A later analysis re-analyzed previously published TCR beta repertoires from approximately 700 donors and added high-resolution HLA genotyping to study TCR occurrence patterns. Rather than drawing on any new phenotypic data, the later analysis identified candidate immune exposures from TCR beta sequences and the way those sequences occurred across donors. An earlier analysis of 450 to 750 of the donors used high-throughput TCR beta sequencing to judge whether each TCR beta V gene segment behaved as functional or pseudogenic. Donor age, sex, ethnicity and CMV serostatus were compiled alongside the repertoire data. Genome-wide SNP genotypes for about 55% of the 666 donors were used in a later genetic analysis, which treated that subset as a discovery cohort. Every repertoire in the discovery cohort had been generated on one and the same sequencing platform. Both class I and class II loci were covered by HLA typing, at four-digit resolution. The number of donors typed differed by locus, with 629-630 for A, B, C, DRB1 and DQB1, 522 for DQA1, 600 to 610 for DPA1, and approximately 470 for DPB1. Four to six DR-DQ haplotypes were handled as single units for association and clustering, since linkage in the cohort was strong. On average, 235,054 unique TCR beta nucleotide sequences were sequenced per donor among more than 350 genotyped donors of the cohort, with roughly 18% of those sequences being non-productive. What the research found in general, with its limitations: Because the 87-base-pair reads could not distinguish some IMGT-functional V segments, including TRBV6-2 and TRBV6-3, those segments were excluded. Correlated functional status among segregating V segments might be attributable to linkage disequilibrium, but an unknown experimental factor could not be ruled out. A group of highly shared sequence variants was considered likely to be a technical artifact of the sequencing pipeline. The study listed approximately 150 TCR beta chains as associated with cytomegalovirus. When HLA alleles, especially DR and DQ, strongly co-occurred, attributing TCR associations to individual alleles was difficult. In a later genetic analysis, fewer N-insertions in productive TCRs were reported among donors in an Asian-associated ancestry cluster than the roughly 640-donor mean. In a later genetic analysis, a missense DCLRE1C variant was associated with V-gene and J-gene trimming of TCR beta chains, and the association was replicated in an independent cohort. Only TCR beta chains were sequenced in this cohort, and the absence of alpha or paired-chain data limited detectable features. Broadly in line with IMGT annotations, most TCR beta V segments showed up in productive rearrangements about 87% or about 30% of the time in an earlier analysis of approximately 640 of the donors. The classifier was reported to diagnose cytomegalovirus status with high specificity and sensitivity in both the original and validation cohorts. According to a later analysis, parvovirus B19, influenza, CMV and Epstein-Barr virus appeared linked to several top co-occurrence clusters. Compared with equally common non-associated chains, HLA-associated TCR beta chains in a later analysis were more clonally expanded and had lower generation probabilities. Most CMV-associated TCR beta chains appeared to be HLA-restricted in a later analysis, and the HLA associations seemed to be driven largely by CMV exposure. A later analysis found that TCR association rates varied across HLA loci, with DRB1 alleles showing the most associated TCRs and HLA-C alleles the fewest. A later analysis associated around 16,000 TCR beta sequences with specific HLA alleles at a false discovery rate of 0.05. In vitro tests confirmed that three of the cytomegalovirus-associated TCR beta chains recognize cytomegalovirus antigens. It was suggested by the authors that the approach could potentially be generalized to other disease states and immunological phenotypes. Most TCR sequences were observed very rarely across donors, whereas some public TCRs were present in many individuals. CMV serostatus was the only immune exposure information available for the cohort. The earlier analysis of 587 of the donors excluded roughly 16 rarely observed V segments, including chromosome 9 orphons, because counts were too low. A further reported finding was that TCR beta sequences accurately predicted the HLA-A and HLA-B alleles for most subjects in the first cohort. Roughly uniform sequencing depth across donors was assumed in presence/absence analyses, although this assumption may not hold. Because some donors lacked HLA typing at each locus, the association tests relied only on the typed subset.

CDR1 and CDR2, looked up from the germline V gene, are ENHRY and SYGVKD. From the cysteine through the phenylalanine, the CDR3 covers 14 amino acids. CDR3 DNA only is kept here, 42 bases in frame from base 1. After removal of 3 bases from V and 4 bases from J, the junction retains 5 bases not matched to a gene. The sequence is built from TRBV10-3 and TRBJ2-5; 7 middle bases align to TRBD2. This receptor was obtained from a man aged 25-40 years in good health and CMV-seropositive. Sequencing was carried out using PBMCs. Here is the DNA: TGTGCCATCAGTGATGGACTAGATGGAGAGACCCAGTACTTC. Its product reads: CAISDGLDGETQYF.